The T cell receptor (beta chain) described here comes from a study of CD8+ T cells in alopecia areata. Whole-study context: Oral tofacitinib, 5 to 10 mg twice daily, was given in an open-label trial. Findings and limits, study-wide: Across lesional scalp, and particularly alopecia totalis/universalis, clonality surpassed that of normal scalp. Alphabeta T cells residing in normal skin are also sequenced in scalp samples.

The sequencing template was cDNA reverse transcribed from extracted RNA. Generated by immunoSEQ multiplex PCR, the TCRdb table keeps only in-frame clones and is missing some. The sample includes over 100,000 clones, approximately 49% of them seen just once. This clone was seen a few times. No antigen is known for it. The investigators collected lesional scalp punch biopsies and peripheral blood from alopecia areata patients. The junction had 9 bases not matched to a gene; V was cut back by 5 bases and J by 4 bases. CDR1 is SEHNR and CDR2 is FQNEAQ in the germline V gene (reference sequence). CDR3 length equals 16 residues.

This clonotype was sampled from a human donor with alopecia areata. This sample comprised CD8+ T cells sorted from blood, obtained at week 0. The chain joins TRBV7-9 to TRBJ2-1, with 9 nucleotides matching TRBD2. The CDR3 reads CASSRPAGGLYNEQFF. CDR3 sequence (DNA): TGTGCCAGCAGCCGACCTGCGGGGGGGCTTTACAATGAGCAGTTCTTC.